This T cell receptor beta chain was recovered during a study of T cells in Graves' hyperthyroidism and ophthalmopathy. Broader study findings: From stable hyperthyroidism, ophthalmopathy was separated by a 13 V-J model.

Of note for this clonotype: Its target is unknown.

TCR beta CDR3 region amplification was performed from RNA transcripts. A set of HTBI primers served as the primers for a first-round RT-PCR of the TCR CDR3. TCRdb itself ran the multiplex PCR reads through MiXCR, one entry per CDR3 protein. In the table there are over 500,000 distinct CDR3 sequences, under 20% of which are singletons. The trim removed 4 bases at V and 1 base at J, leaving 10 bases unmatched. Germline assignment: CDR1 MDHEN and CDR2 SYDVKM. The CDR3 runs 17 residues. The chain has TRBV28 and TRBJ1-2; 9 bases line up with TRBD1. The receptor comes from a woman aged 18-29 years with Graves' ophthalmopathy. The source material was blood. The CDR3 coding sequence is TGTGCCAGCAGTTCGCTCCCGGGACAGGGCCTTAACTATGGCTACACCTTC. This gives the protein CASSSLPGQGLNYGYTF.